This T cell receptor beta chain derives from a study of blood T cell repertoires in COVID-19 (dated by TCRdb to the early 2020s). With respect to the entire study: Samples covering the acute and convalescent phases of COVID-19 were provided by collaborators in the United States, Italy and Spain. The material from the prospective study consisted of cDNA or gDNA derived from T cells, B-cell-depleted T cells, or PBMCs. The repertoires were made available in a free public database intended to serve as a resource for research on the immune response to SARS-CoV-2. Nearly every sample came with metadata listing a de-identified subject ID, COVID-19 status, age in years and sex. Subjects who had been exposed to COVID-19, were actively infected with it, or had recovered from it provided the deeply sampled blood TCRbeta repertoires that made up the dataset. Samples were obtained from the ongoing ImmuneRACE study (first 160 participants) and from over 1,000 subjects provided by 6 global collaborators. Where available, HLA class I and class II types were obtained from metadata supplied by the sample provider rather than from assay-based typing. Overall study outcomes, separate from this receptor: How much clinical and demographic metadata was included differed by source and by participant, and the metadata was provided uncurated.

CDR3 length: 14 amino acids, cysteine to phenylalanine. The only DNA kept is the CDR3, 42 bases in frame from the first base. Unmatched junction bases come to 9, with V trimmed by 4 bases and J by 7 bases. Via the germline V gene, CDR1 is SGHTS and CDR2 YDEGEE. TCRbeta CDR3 regions were amplified from genomic DNA by means of the immunoSEQ Assay, a bias-controlled multiplex PCR. As for the authors' bioinformatics: The number of nucleated cells in each sample was estimated from the amplification of reference gene primers within the assay. To quantify the absolute abundance of each unique TCRbeta CDR3 rearrangement, sequence reads were collapsed and filtered. For each sample, productive Simpson clonality was calculated as the square root of Simpson's diversity index over productive rearrangements. In its TCRdb copy, this immuneACCESS table keeps in-frame sequences only and misses some clones. Where compared with another copy, unresolved V genes explain less than half of these, and the others have no known cause. V, J and clone size are those of that table, while D and trimming were read from the DNA. This sample has over 400,000 clones in its table, and 86% of those were observed once. The top ten clones comprise 1.4% to 1.5% of the sample.

Whole blood was collected in K2EDTA tubes by collaborating institutions according to the institutions' own protocols. Collaborator samples were shipped for TCRbeta analysis as frozen whole blood, isolated PBMCs, or DNA extracted from either sample type. This clone has just a few counts. The antigen it binds to is not known. No much larger clone exists at a distance of one base, and base qualities are not known. This sequence originates from a woman aged 25 to 45 with active or convalescent COVID-19. The sequenced sample was peripheral blood. The chain is assembled from TRBV5-8 and TRBJ1-2, and 8 bases in between align with TRBD1. The CDR3 corresponds to CASSKGQGLGGYTF. The sequence in DNA is TGTGCCAGCAGCAAAGGACAGGGTTTGGGTGGCTACACCTTC.